What follows is one TCR beta chain and its context. The data were obtained in a study of blood T cell repertoires in COVID-19. About the research overall: T cells, B-cell-depleted T cells, or PBMCs provided the cDNA or gDNA that served as material.

The CDR3 sequence is 17 residues long. CDR1 and CDR2 from the germline V gene are ENHRY and SYGVKD. V was cut by 4 bases and J by 0 bases, with 17 bases left in between. The table came from immunoSEQ multiplex PCR; TCRdb's copy has only in-frame clones and leaves some out. Among hundreds of thousands of clones listed, roughly 88% were seen once. The V call is TRBV10-3, the J call TRBJ2-3, with D tentatively TRBD2 (6 bases). Input material: peripheral blood. The sequence derives from a woman younger than 45 with active or convalescent COVID-19. Written as DNA, the CDR3 is TGTGCCATCAGTGTGGACGGTAGCGGTTCTAGCACAGATACGCAGTATTTT. Protein sequence: CAISVDGSGSSTDTQYF.